This entry is about one T cell receptor (beta chain). What it binds is not known. Donors were systemically healthy Caucasian individuals from Russia aged roughly 6 to 95 years. Per-sample yields of isolated PBMCs were at least 7 million. The data stem from a study of blood T cells in healthy people across ages. Study outcomes and limitations: Compared with aged donors, long-lived donors showed fewer expanded clones, suggesting selection. Nothing was known about donor CMV status, and this possibly confounded expanded clonotype changes.

Primers used in a second PCR of roughly 6 to 11 cycles were a sample-barcoded 5' primer and a J-beta primer mix. TCRdb used MiXCR to reprocess the 5' RACE reads, holding one entry per CDR3 protein. This table holds around 800,000 distinct CDR3 sequences, around 45% found once. J gave up 6 bases and V 0 bases, and 4 bases lay outside the gene matches. This CDR3 contains 16 residues. Germline V lookup: CDR1 LGHNA, CDR2 YNFKEQ. The origin of this receptor is a man in his 60s in good health. The chain is built from TRBV4-2 and TRBJ2-1; 11 bases match TRBD1. Sequences were obtained from blood. The CDR3 reads CASSQDSGTGGNEQFF. The CDR3 bases are TGTGCCAGCAGCCAAGATAGTGGGACAGGGGGCAATGAGCAGTTCTTC.